Following are 8 T cell receptor beta chains from one sample sequenced in a study of blood T cell repertoires in COVID-19. Produced via immunoSEQ multiplex PCR; TCRdb's table is partial and in-frame only. Of roughly 140,000 clones in the sample, roughly 84% were seen once. The sample was peripheral blood. The receptors stem from a human donor in a cohort sampled during active COVID-19.

In the case of this clone: This CDR3 is missing its conserved last phenylalanine or tryptophan, likely due to a read error. No DNA is shown, since the ends of the CDR3 on it are uncertain; the CDR3 is the one TCRdb lists. V gene TRBV2 combines with J gene TRBJ2-3; TRBD1, the D gene given by the table, was not confirmed from the DNA. The CDR3 length is 16 residues, termini included. The germline gives CDR1 SNHLY, CDR2 FYNNEI. The CDR3 reads CASSETPDRGQIRSIL.

The chain recombines TRBV7-8 with TRBJ2-2, with D tentatively TRBD1 (5 bases). V gave up 3 bases and J gave up 2 bases, with 10 bases separating them. This CDR3 has 15 residues. Germline V gives CDR1 SGHVS, CDR2 FQNEAQ. The CDR3 loop reads CASSFEGANTGELFF. CDR3 DNA sequence: TGTGCCAGCAGCTTCGAAGGGGCTAACACCGGGGAGCTGTTTTTT.

The rearrangement joins TRBV6-2 or TRBV6-3 to TRBJ2-1; D is perhaps TRBD2 (6 bases). The CDR3 extends over 13 amino acids. Trimming pared 4 bases from V and 7 bases from J, leaving 11 bases between. Germline CDR1 and CDR2: MNHEY and SVGEGT. DNA of the CDR3: TGTGCCAGCAGTTCCACCGGGAGAAATGAGCAGTTCTTC. It yields the protein CASSSTGRNEQFF.

This chain joins TRBV19 and TRBJ1-1; 7 bases fit TRBD1. CDR3 length equals 13 residues. V shed 10 bases, J shed 2 bases, and the junction held 7 bases outside the gene matches. Per the germline V gene, CDR1 is LNHDA and CDR2 is SQIVND (reference sequence). DNA for the CDR3: TGTGCCACCATGGACAGGTTAAACACTGAAGCTTTCTTT. It codes for CATMDRLNTEAFF.

The V call is TRBV5-1, the J call TRBJ2-7, with TRBD2 as a possible D gene (6 bases). Germline assignment: CDR1 SGHRS and CDR2 YFSETQ. Trimming shortened V by 2 bases and J by 1 base, and 13 bases separated the two germline ends. The CDR3 totals 15 residues. CDR3 loop: CASSFSGTYSYEQYF. CDR3 in DNA: TGCGCCAGCAGCTTCTCCGGGACTTATTCCTACGAGCAGTACTTC.

The chain carries TRBV7-2 and TRBJ2-3; 8 bases are shared with TRBD2. There are 14 residues in the CDR3. V shed 8 bases, J shed 6 bases, and the junction held 10 bases outside the gene matches. Looked up from germline, CDR1 is SGHTA and CDR2 is FQGNSA. The CDR3 spells CASLAGSNGDTQYF. The CDR3 DNA reads TGTGCCAGCTTAGCGGGGTCCAACGGGGATACGCAGTATTTT.

This chain connects TRBV6-5 to TRBJ1-6; 8 positions agree with TRBD1. CDR1 and CDR2 (germline): MNHEY, SVGAGI. CDR3 length equals 12 residues. The V segment lost 5 bases and the J segment 10 bases; nucleotides outside the gene matches: 1. The CDR3 DNA reads TGTGCCAGCAGTCCAGGGGGCTCACCCCTCCACTTT. This sequence encodes CASSPGGSPLHF.

The chain joins TRBV12-3 or TRBV12-4 to TRBJ2-5; D is possibly TRBD1 (5 bases). The germline V and J ends were trimmed by 9 bases and 4 bases, with 9 bases remaining between them. The CDR3 loop spans 11 amino acids. The CDR3 here is CASSTGETQYF. The CDR3 bases are TGTGCCAGTTCCACAGGAGAGACCCAGTACTTC.